The table lists the clone carrying this T cell receptor (beta chain) with a few counts. Its antigen is still unknown. Expressed TCRB transcripts were sequenced after all isolated RNA was converted to cDNA. The data were produced by immunoSEQ multiplex PCR, yet TCRdb's version contains in-frame clones alone and is incomplete. Of about 620,000 clones listed, 15% to 19% were seen once; the top ten hold approximately 0.087%. This entry is derived from a study of beta chain features in type 1 diabetes. Study-level points and caveats: The similarity of naive, central memory and Treg TCRB repertoires appeared greater among patients than among healthy donors.

Material: naive CD4+ T cells from blood. The clonotype comes from a man between 18 and 29 years old in good health.

CDR3 sequence: CASSLRVNTGELFF. Written as DNA, the CDR3 is TGTGCCAGCAGCCTTAGGGTGAACACCGGGGAGCTGTTTTTT. J is TRBJ2-2 and V is TRBV7-9; D call uncertain. Trimming removed 5 bases at V and 1 base at J, with 8 bases between. Germline CDR1 SEHNR, CDR2 FQNEAQ (reference sequence). The CDR3 covers 14 residues. Using reference TRBV7-9 and TRBJ2-2 for the parts outside the CDR3, the full variable domain is DTGVSQNPRHKITKRGQNVTFRCDPISEHNRLYWYRQTLGQGPEFLTYFQNEAQLEKSRLLSDRFSAERPKGSFSTLEIQRTEQGDSAMYLCASSLRVNTGELFFGEGSRLTVL.